The clone carrying this T cell receptor (beta chain) was observed at least ten times. The antigen is undetermined. These data come from a study of neurological immune-mediated disorders. Overall study results and limits: Multiple sclerosis patients had less TCR clonal expansion than even healthy controls, unlike HTLV-1-associated myelopathy.

5'RACE with 10-nucleotide random UMIs generated the cDNA. TCRdb redid the calling of the 5' RACE reads with MiXCR, one entry per CDR3 protein. The repertoire holds over 45,000 distinct CDR3 sequences, with roughly 26% as singletons. Trimming at V came to 10 bases and at J to 7 bases, leaving 4 bases not matched to a gene. Germline assignment: CDR1 ENHRY and CDR2 SYGVKD. The CDR3 spans 13 residues. The sequenced sample consisted of PBMCs. The gene calls are TRBV10-3 and TRBJ2-1, with 13 nucleotides matching TRBD2. This TCR came from a woman aged 70-85 years in good health. The CDR3 coding sequence is TGTGCCACCCGGACTAGCGGGAGTAATGAGCAGTTCTTC. It encodes CATRTSGSNEQFF.